Each of the 32 T cell receptor beta chains below was sequenced from the same sample in a study of T cell repertoires in cytomegalovirus infection (dated by TCRdb to 2018 to 2020). According to the study, the label for this sample's treatment or condition signals: in vitro stimulation with specific CMV peptide epitopes to enrich CMV-specific T cells. These receptors lack a known antigen. These reads were obtained on an Illumina HiSeq 1500. The raw public data were reprocessed by TCRdb itself: fastp quality trimming at Q25, MiXCR clonotype calling, in-frame beta chains only. Rows are unified per CDR3 protein, each entry keeping the most common DNA and genes. Recorded for this sample are about half a million distinct CDR3 sequences; 25% to 35% of them occurred a single time. Jointly, the top ten make up 15% to 20% of the sample. The material was cultured PBMCs, obtained from culture after CMV antigen stimulation. The source is a human donor in good health (CMV status not recorded). Some clones in this sample may be carry-over from other donors' samples.

The chain combines TRBV6-2 or TRBV6-3 with TRBJ1-2; 8 bases fit TRBD1. The V and J ends lost 6 bases and 5 bases, in that order; junction bases with no gene match: 8. CDR1 MNHEY and CDR2 SVGEGT come from the germline V gene. This CDR3 has 14 amino acids. The CDR3 bases are TGTGCCAGCAGCGGCCCTCAGGGGGCGTATGGCTACACCTTC. Translation: CASSGPQGAYGYTF.

The rearrangement uses TRBV18 and TRBJ2-7, with 9 nucleotides matching TRBD2. V lost 2 bases, J lost 2 bases, and 4 bases stayed unmatched. Germline V lookup: CDR1 KGHSH, CDR2 LQKENI. The length of the CDR3 is 15 residues. CDR3 protein: CASSPRASGTYEQYV. CDR3 DNA sequence: TGTGCCAGCTCACCAAGGGCTAGCGGGACCTACGAGCAGTACGTC.

This clonotype came up many times. The J gene is TRBJ2-3, the V gene TRBV7-2, with D possibly TRBD2 on 5 matching bases. The CDR3 is made up of 13 amino acids. Germline assignment: CDR1 SGHTA and CDR2 FQGNSA. Trimming took 5 bases from V and 0 from J, leaving 6 bases between them. The CDR3 region has the DNA TGTGCCAGCAGCCGGACTAGCACAGATACGCAGTATTTT. Translating gives CASSRTSTDTQYF.

This clonotype showed up just a few times. The chain links TRBV14 to TRBJ1-1; no definite D call. The CDR3 is made up of 15 amino acids. CDR1 and CDR2 from the germline V gene are SGHDN and FVKESK. Trimming shortened V by 0 bases and J by 6 bases, and 14 bases separated the two germline ends. Written as DNA, the CDR3 is TGTGCCAGCAGCCAAGATCGGCAGGAGACCTCTGAAGCTTTCTTT. Its protein product is CASSQDRQETSEAFF. Looking up the rest from reference TRBV14 and TRBJ1-1 gives the full variable domain: EAGVTQFPSHSVIEKGQTVTLRCDPISGHDNLYWYRRVMGKEIKFLLHFVKESKQDESGMPNNRFLAERTGGTYSTLKVQPAELEDSGVYFCASSQDRQETSEAFFGQGTRLTVV.

This clonotype appeared a few times. This chain links TRBV20-1 with TRBJ2-1, with 10 nucleotides matching TRBD1. CDR1 is DFQATT, CDR2 SNEGSKA, per germline (reference sequence). The V and J ends lost 1 base and 6 bases, in that order; junction bases with no gene match: 6. The CDR3 has 15 amino acids. The CDR3 DNA reads TGCAGTGCTAGAGCCGGGACAGGGGTAGCCAATGAGCAGTTCTTC. Its protein is CSARAGTGVANEQFF.

The chain employs TRBV12-3 or TRBV12-4 and TRBJ2-2, with 7 bases aligning to TRBD2. Unmatched junction bases numbered 12, after V lost 6 bases and J lost 8 bases. CDR3 length: 15 amino acids. CDR3 sequence reads: CASRDGLAEPGELFF. The DNA of the CDR3 is TGTGCCAGCAGGGACGGCCTAGCGGAACCGGGGGAGCTGTTTTTT.

The chain has TRBV12-3 or TRBV12-4 and TRBJ2-1; D call uncertain. Trimming removed 5 bases from V and 9 bases from J, with 8 bases in between. This CDR3 is built from 11 residues. Written as DNA, the CDR3 is TGTGCCAGCAGTATTAGAACTGAGCAGTTCTTC. Protein sequence: CASSIRTEQFF.

The chain links TRBV19 to TRBJ1-5; TRBD1 might be the D (6 bases). The germline gives CDR1 LNHDA, CDR2 SQIVND (reference sequence). The CDR3 runs 14 residues. The ends were cut back, 1 base at V and 7 bases at J, with 11 bases in the middle. The CDR3 region has the DNA TGTGCCAGTAGTATAGGGGACACTGGACAGCCCCAGCATTTT. Translated, it gives CASSIGDTGQPQHF.

The J gene is TRBJ2-4, the V gene TRBV20-1; D is ambiguous. CDR1 is DFQATT, CDR2 SNEGSKA, per germline (reference sequence). This CDR3 is built from 14 residues. V was cut by 0 bases and J by 6 bases, with 12 bases left in between. The CDR3 spells CSARDAGSGNIQYF. In nucleotides, the CDR3 is TGCAGTGCTAGAGATGCCGGATCGGGAAACATTCAGTACTTC.

J is TRBJ2-1 and V is TRBV20-1; either TRBD1 or TRBD2 may fit D (6 bases each). In germline, CDR1 is DFQATT, CDR2 SNEGSKA (reference sequence). V lost 3 bases and J 4 bases, leaving 13 bases between the germline ends. This CDR3 region has 14 residues. Written as DNA, the CDR3 is TGCAGTGCTAGGCCCGTAGGGGGGTACAATGAGCAGTTCTTC. It specifies CSARPVGGYNEQFF.

The gene calls are TRBV19 and TRBJ2-2, with TRBD1 matching over 8 bases. Germline loops: CDR1 LNHDA, CDR2 SQIVND (reference sequence). V gave up 5 bases and J gave up 7 bases; unmatched junction bases: 12. There are 16 residues in the CDR3. This CDR3 is CASSPLDRGVFGELFF. In DNA, the CDR3 is TGTGCCAGTAGTCCGCTAGACAGGGGTGTGTTCGGGGAGCTGTTTTTT.

In its sample, this clonotype was seen many times. A read error may produce the germline difference seen at one junction end. V usage is TRBV7-2 and J usage is TRBJ2-6, with 12 positions matching TRBD2. In germline, CDR1 is SGHTA, CDR2 FQGNSA. The CDR3 is made up of 16 amino acids. CDR3: CASSLAGGSGANVLTF. CDR3 sequence (DNA): TGTGCCAGCAGCCTAGCGGGGGGGTCTGGGGCCAACGTCCTGACTTTC.

This clonotype was counted ten times or more. The gene calls are TRBV6-6 and TRBJ2-1; no firm D call. This CDR3 is built from 14 residues. Trimming pared 0 bases from V and 3 bases from J, leaving 6 bases between. Germline V gene data show CDR1 as MNHNY and CDR2 as SVGAGI (reference sequence). The CDR3 bases are TGTGCCAGCAGTTACTCTAGGGTCTACAATGAGCAGTTCTTC. Amino acids: CASSYSRVYNEQFF.

V and J are TRBV18 and TRBJ2-1, with 11 bases identical to TRBD2. From germline, CDR1 is KGHSH and CDR2 LQKENI. Germline trimming cut 2 bases from V and 7 bases from J; bases unmatched to any gene: 1. This CDR3 has 14 amino acids. DNA of the CDR3: TGTGCCAGCTCACCAACTAGCGGGAGTAATGAGCAGTTCTTC. Amino acids: CASSPTSGSNEQFF.

This clonotype was counted only a few times. V and J are TRBV7-2 and TRBJ1-1; no clear D gene. This CDR3 is 16 amino acids long. Trimming left V 3 bases short and J 0 bases short, with 14 bases between. CDR1 and CDR2 from the germline V gene are SGHTA and FQGNSA. CDR3 DNA: TGTGCCAGCAGCTTCCGGGCGGGCCGACTGAACACTGAAGCTTTCTTT. Translating it yields CASSFRAGRLNTEAFF.

The V gene is TRBV7-2, the J gene TRBJ1-1, with TRBD1 as a possible D gene (6 bases). Trimming shortened V by 3 bases and J by 5 bases, and 16 bases separated the two germline ends. There are 15 residues in the CDR3. From germline, CDR1 is SGHTA and CDR2 FQGNSA. The CDR3 DNA is TGTGCCAGCAGCTTTCCCCAGAACAGGGTTACTGAAGCTTTCTTT. Its translation is CASSFPQNRVTEAFF.

The chain couples TRBV28 to TRBJ2-7; 9 bases are shared with TRBD1. The length of the CDR3 is 14 residues. Per germline, CDR1 MDHEN and CDR2 SYDVKM. V lost 6 bases and J lost 3; bases outside the gene matches: 6. The CDR3 DNA reads TGTGCCAGCAGGACAGGGGGGTCCCACTACGAGCAGTACTTC. Protein: CASRTGGSHYEQYF.

This clonotype has only a few counts. The chain couples TRBV6-5 to TRBJ2-3; maybe TRBD2 (6 bases). The ends were cut back, 0 bases at V and 3 bases at J, with 7 bases in the middle. The CDR3 is made up of 14 amino acids. CDR1 is MNHEY and CDR2 is SVGAGI in the germline V gene. The DNA of the CDR3 is TGTGCCAGCAGTTACTCGGAGGGGACAGATACGCAGTATTTT. It codes for CASSYSEGTDTQYF.

This sequence joins TRBV6-1 and TRBJ1-5, with a weak D call TRBD1 (6 bases). Trimming left V 0 bases short and J 6 bases short, with 12 bases between. The CDR3 extends over 15 amino acids. Germline V gene lookup returns CDR1 MNHNS and CDR2 SASEGT. CDR3: CASSEAHGGRQPQHF. The CDR3 DNA is TGTGCCAGCAGTGAAGCGCACGGGGGCCGTCAGCCCCAGCATTTT.

J is TRBJ1-2 and V is TRBV6-1, with TRBD1 identical over 7 bases. The CDR3 is made up of 13 amino acids. Germline V lookup: CDR1 MNHNS, CDR2 SASEGT. After removal of 6 bases from V and 12 bases from J, the junction contained 13 bases not matched to a gene. The CDR3 spells CASRPKRDRDNTF. In DNA, the CDR3 is TGTGCCAGCAGACCAAAAAGAGACAGGGATAACACCTTC.

A few counts support this clonotype. CDR3 residues: CASSQELAVTEAFF. CDR3 nucleotides: TGCGCCAGCAGCCAAGAACTCGCCGTCACTGAAGCTTTCTTT. This chain joins TRBV4-1 and TRBJ1-1; D is unclear. Trimming removed 0 bases from V and 4 bases from J, with 9 bases in between. Germline CDR1 is MGHRA and CDR2 is YSYEKL. This CDR3 has 14 amino acids.

The V and J genes are TRBV12-3 or TRBV12-4 and TRBJ1-1; D is unresolved. Deletions cut 3 bases from V and 5 bases from J, with 10 bases between. The CDR3 is 13 residues long. This CDR3 is CASSFLGATEAFF. The CDR3 nucleotides read TGTGCCAGCAGTTTCTTAGGTGCGACTGAAGCTTTCTTT.

The chain has TRBV4-1 and TRBJ1-2, with 7 bases aligning to TRBD1. Looked up from germline, CDR1 is MGHRA and CDR2 is YSYEKL. CDR3 length: 16 residues. The trim removed 0 bases at V and 5 bases at J, leaving 9 bases unmatched. CDR3 in DNA: TGCGCCAGCAGCCAAGATTCCCTGGACAGGACGTATGGCTACACCTTC. Its protein product is CASSQDSLDRTYGYTF.

This clonotype has only a few counts. In DNA, the CDR3 is TGTGCCAGCAGCACGACAGGGAGCCGCCAAGAGACCCAGTACTTC. As protein: CASSTTGSRQETQYF. The chain uses TRBV7-2 and TRBJ2-5, with 7 bases lining up with TRBD1. The germline gives CDR1 SGHTA, CDR2 FQGNSA. J gave up 1 base and V 5 bases, and 7 bases lay outside the gene matches. This CDR3 comprises 15 residues.

This clonotype appeared a few times. The chain employs TRBV11-2 and TRBJ2-1; 9 bases align to TRBD2. The CDR3 is made up of 14 amino acids. Germline V gene data show CDR1 as SGHAT and CDR2 as FQNNGV. Unmatched junction bases numbered 9, after V lost 5 bases and J lost 10 bases. The DNA for the CDR3 is TGTGCCAGCAGCCTCCGGGTAGCGGGAGTCGAGCAGTTCTTC. This encodes CASSLRVAGVEQFF.

This clonotype showed up just once. A read error is possible here, since a much larger clone lies one base away. The chain carries TRBV28 and TRBJ1-1, with D tentatively TRBD1 (6 bases). The CDR3 is 12 amino acids. V gave up 7 bases and J gave up 1 base, with 7 bases separating them. CDR1 is MDHEN and CDR2 is SYDVKM in the germline V gene. The DNA of the CDR3 is TGTGCCAGCACGACAGGGAACACTGAAGCTTTCTTT. Translation: CASTTGNTEAFF.

The CDR3 DNA sequence: TGTGCCAGCAGTTTCCACCTAGCGGGAGGAGCGGCCTACGAGCAGTACGTC. This gives the protein CASSFHLAGGAAYEQYV. This chain links TRBV6-2 or TRBV6-3 with TRBJ2-7; 11 bases are shared with TRBD2. J lost 2 bases, V lost 4 bases, and 10 bases had no gene match. There are 17 residues in the CDR3. Germline assignment: CDR1 MNHEY and CDR2 SVGEGT.

The V gene is TRBV7-3, the J gene TRBJ2-7; the match to TRBD1 covers 11 bases. Losses at the gene ends were 5 bases for V and 4 bases for J; bases not matched to a gene: 7. In germline, CDR1 is SGHTA, CDR2 FQGTGA. The CDR3 runs to 15 residues. DNA for the CDR3: TGTGCCAGCAGCCGCACCGGGACAGGGGGGTACGAGCAGTACTTC. Translating gives CASSRTGTGGYEQYF.

With respect to this clonotype: A much larger clone sits a single nucleotide away, making a read error possible. The J gene is TRBJ2-7, the V gene TRBV7-6; D not resolved. This CDR3 has 13 residues. Trimming cost V 1 base and J 2 bases, with 6 bases left between them. CDR1 and CDR2 (germline): SGHVS, FNYEAQ. CDR3 in DNA: TGTGCCAGCAGCTTAGAGGGCCCCTACGAGCAGTACGTC. Residues: CASSLEGPYEQYV.

The chain has TRBV5-4 and TRBJ2-3; the D call may be TRBD1 or TRBD2 (5 bases each). Germline CDR1 is SGHNT and CDR2 is YYREEE (reference sequence). Trimming stripped 0 bases from V and 4 bases from J, with 18 bases between. CDR3 length: 17 residues. In DNA form, the CDR3 reads TGTGCCAGCAGCTTGGTGGTCGGGACGCCTGGGGCAGATACGCAGTATTTT. Encoded protein: CASSLVVGTPGADTQYF.

This clonotype was observed at least ten times. The chain couples TRBV6-1 to TRBJ2-5; 12 bases line up with TRBD2. The trim removed 6 bases at V and 4 bases at J, leaving 12 bases unmatched. This CDR3 has 17 amino acids. Germline V gives CDR1 MNHNS, CDR2 SASEGT. The CDR3 sequence: CASRARTWTSGIETQYF. CDR3 nucleotides: TGTGCCAGCAGGGCTCGTACCTGGACTAGCGGGATAGAGACCCAGTACTTC.

This clonotype was observed at least ten times. The gene calls are TRBV7-9 and TRBJ2-4; D is ambiguous. Trimming removed 1 base from V and 8 bases from J, with 9 bases in between. The CDR3 has 13 amino acids. Per the germline V gene, CDR1 is SEHNR and CDR2 is FQNEAQ (reference sequence). Here the CDR3 reads CASSLGLEDIQYF. CDR3 in DNA: TGTGCCAGCAGCTTAGGGCTAGAAGACATTCAGTACTTC.